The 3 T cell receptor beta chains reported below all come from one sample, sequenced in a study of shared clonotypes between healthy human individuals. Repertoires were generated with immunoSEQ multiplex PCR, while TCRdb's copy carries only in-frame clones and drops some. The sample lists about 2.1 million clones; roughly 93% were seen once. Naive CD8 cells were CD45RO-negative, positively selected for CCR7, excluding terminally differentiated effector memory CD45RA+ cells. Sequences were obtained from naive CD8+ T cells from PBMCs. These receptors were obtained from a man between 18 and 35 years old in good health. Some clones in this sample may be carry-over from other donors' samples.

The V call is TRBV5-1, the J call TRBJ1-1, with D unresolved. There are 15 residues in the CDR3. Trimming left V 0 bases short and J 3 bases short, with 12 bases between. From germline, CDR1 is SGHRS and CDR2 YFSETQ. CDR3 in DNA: TGCGCCAGCAGCTTGGAGTGGGCTGTAGACACTGAAGCTTTCTTT. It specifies CASSLEWAVDTEAFF.

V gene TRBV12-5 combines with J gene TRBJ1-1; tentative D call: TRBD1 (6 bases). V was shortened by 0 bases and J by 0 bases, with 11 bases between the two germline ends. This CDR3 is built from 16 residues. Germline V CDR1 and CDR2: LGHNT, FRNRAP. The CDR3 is CASGLVGGGMNTEAFF. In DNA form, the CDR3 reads TGTGCTAGTGGTTTGGTAGGGGGAGGGATGAACACTGAAGCTTTCTTT.

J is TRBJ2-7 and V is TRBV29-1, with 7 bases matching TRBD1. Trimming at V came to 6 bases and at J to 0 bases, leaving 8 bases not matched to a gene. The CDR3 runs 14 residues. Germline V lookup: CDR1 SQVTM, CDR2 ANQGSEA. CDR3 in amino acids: CSVLGQPRSYEQYF. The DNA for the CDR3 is TGCAGCGTGCTGGGACAGCCCCGCTCCTACGAGCAGTACTTC.